These 30 T cell receptor beta chains were all obtained from the same sample, sequenced in a study of cytomegalovirus exposure and HLA in healthy donors. The PCR was carried out with 60 Vbeta primers and 13 Jbeta primers. The protocol was immunoSEQ multiplex PCR, while the TCRdb copy is restricted to in-frame clones and leaves out a portion. This table holds about 110,000 clones, approximately 84% found once. Material: PBMCs. All receptors derive from a male donor in good health and CMV-seronegative.

This sequence joins TRBV19 and TRBJ2-1; D may be TRBD1 (5 bases). The CDR3 is made up of 16 amino acids. Trimming cost V 3 bases and J 13 bases, with 25 bases left between them. Germline CDR1 and CDR2: LNHDA and SQIVND (reference sequence). For the CDR3, the DNA is TGTGCCAGTAGTATTGGGGCGGCCCGAAACCCTTATAGCCAGTTCTTC. It codes for CASSIGAARNPYSQFF.

This clone has only a few counts. The chain is built from TRBV4-3 and TRBJ1-4; 7 bases map to TRBD1. CDR1 and CDR2 (germline): LGHNA, YSLEER. The CDR3 contains 16 residues. The V and J ends lost 0 bases and 8 bases, in that order; junction bases with no gene match: 9. DNA of the CDR3: TGCGCCAGCAGCCAAGATGGGCAGGGGGAGAGGGAAAAACTGTTTTTT. Protein: CASSQDGQGEREKLFF.

The table lists this clone with a count of one. This sequence joins TRBV27 and TRBJ1-2; TRBD1 might be the D (6 bases). The germline gives CDR1 MNHEY, CDR2 SMNVEV (reference sequence). V gave up 5 bases and J gave up 8 bases, with 15 bases separating them. There are 13 residues in the CDR3. The CDR3 loop is CASSRKGVYGYTF. The CDR3 DNA sequence: TGTGCCAGCAGTAGAAAGGGGGTATACGGCTACACCTTC.

In its sample, this clone was seen once. The chain combines TRBV7-9 with TRBJ1-4; D call uncertain. Germline lookup yields CDR1 SEHNR and CDR2 FQNEAQ (reference sequence). V shed 3 bases and J shed 5 bases, with 10 bases lying between them. The CDR3 has 14 residues. The CDR3 spells CASSLTAGNEKLFF. The CDR3 bases are TGTGCCAGCAGCTTGACGGCGGGAAATGAAAAACTGTTTTTT.

This clone was seen once. The rearrangement links TRBV27 to TRBJ2-5, with 7 bases aligning to TRBD1. CDR1 is MNHEY and CDR2 is SMNVEV in the germline V gene (reference sequence). V shed 6 bases, J shed 4 bases, and the junction held 14 bases outside the gene matches. This CDR3 has 16 residues. The CDR3 is CASRSSGDRVRETQYF. CDR3 nucleotide sequence: TGTGCCAGCAGGTCCTCAGGCGACAGGGTAAGAGAGACCCAGTACTTC.

V and J are TRBV7-9 and TRBJ1-1, with 7 bases matching TRBD1. J gave up 0 bases and V 4 bases, and 5 bases lay outside the gene matches. The CDR3 runs 15 residues. Germline loops: CDR1 SEHNR, CDR2 FQNEAQ (reference sequence). CDR3 nucleotides: TGTGCCAGCAGCTATTCGACAGGGATGAACACTGAAGCTTTCTTT. Its translation: CASSYSTGMNTEAFF.

The chain combines TRBV6-1 with TRBJ2-5; TRBD1 aligns across 8 bases. Losses at the gene ends were 5 bases for V and 2 bases for J; bases not matched to a gene: 7. CDR1 is MNHNS and CDR2 is SASEGT in the germline V gene. There are 15 residues in the CDR3. Written as DNA, the CDR3 is TGTGCCAGCAGTCGGGACAGGTACTCTCAAGAGACCCAGTACTTC. It specifies CASSRDRYSQETQYF.

V gene TRBV2 combines with J gene TRBJ2-2, with 13 bases matching TRBD2. V was pared by 6 bases and J by 6 bases, with 4 bases of the junction left unmatched. Looked up from germline, CDR1 is SNHLY and CDR2 is FYNNEI. The CDR3 extends over 15 amino acids. The CDR3 coding sequence is TGTGCCAGCAGGACACTAGCGGGAGGGGCCGGGGAGCTGTTTTTT. Translating gives CASRTLAGGAGELFF. Drawing the rest from reference TRBV2 and TRBJ2-2, the complete variable domain is EPEVTQTPSHQVTQMGQEVILRCVPISNHLYFYWYRQILGQKVEFLVSFYNNEISEKSEIFDDQFSVERPDGSNFTLKIRSTKLEDSAMYFCASRTLAGGAGELFFGEGSRLTVL.

V is TRBV4-1 and J is TRBJ1-1; 7 bases are a match to TRBD1. CDR1 is MGHRA and CDR2 is YSYEKL in the germline V gene. J lost 5 bases, V lost 6 bases, and 15 bases had no gene match. The CDR3 spans 16 residues. CDR3 in amino acids: CASRHTGDFAGTEAFF. The CDR3 region has the DNA TGCGCCAGCAGACATACAGGGGATTTTGCAGGGACTGAAGCTTTCTTT.

The J gene is TRBJ1-2, the V gene TRBV14; D call uncertain. Germline V gives CDR1 SGHDN, CDR2 FVKESK. Trimming removed 0 bases from V and 8 bases from J, with 10 bases in between. The CDR3 covers 13 residues. CDR3 region: CASSQDGVAGYTF. The CDR3 DNA reads TGTGCCAGCAGCCAAGACGGGGTAGCGGGCTACACCTTC.

The chain combines TRBV6-6 with TRBJ1-5, with D possibly being TRBD1 (6 bases). The germline CDR1 and CDR2 sequences are MNHNY and SVGAGI (reference sequence). The V end was cut by 7 bases, the J end by 5 bases, with 15 bases between. The CDR3 is 14 amino acids. CDR3 nucleotide sequence: TGTGCCAGCACTGTACAGGGTGAGCATCAGCCCCAGCATTTT. This gives the protein CASTVQGEHQPQHF.

V gene TRBV7-9 combines with J gene TRBJ1-5, with TRBD1 matching over 7 bases. Germline CDR1 is SEHNR and CDR2 is FQNEAQ (reference sequence). The ends lost 1 base at V and 0 bases at J; junction bases unmatched: 9. The CDR3 has 18 amino acids. The CDR3 sequence: CASSLEGLTGYSNQPQHF. CDR3 in DNA: TGTGCCAGCAGCTTAGAGGGCCTGACAGGGTATAGCAATCAGCCCCAGCATTTT.

This sequence joins TRBV30 and TRBJ2-3; 8 bases fit TRBD2. The CDR3 is 14 amino acids. With V trimmed by 3 bases and J by 5 bases, 7 bases remained unmatched. Germline CDR1 GTSNPN, CDR2 SVGIG (reference sequence). The CDR3 sequence: CAWRDGLARDTQYF. CDR3 coding DNA: TGTGCCTGGAGGGACGGACTAGCTAGAGATACGCAGTATTTT.

This clone appeared a single time. This sequence joins TRBV6-1 and TRBJ1-2; 9 nucleotides line up with TRBD1. The germline V gene encodes CDR1 MNHNS and CDR2 SASEGT. V was pared by 5 bases and J by 4 bases, with 5 bases of the junction left unmatched. The CDR3 consists of 14 residues. This CDR3 reads CASSPGTGSYGYTF. The CDR3 DNA reads TGTGCCAGCAGTCCAGGGACAGGGTCCTATGGCTACACCTTC.

The chain uses TRBV30 and TRBJ2-6; D might be TRBD2 (5 bases). The germline V gene has CDR1 GTSNPN and CDR2 SVGIG (reference sequence). Trimming left V 4 bases short and J 0 bases short, with 10 bases between. CDR3 length: 15 residues. In nucleotides, the CDR3 is TGTGCCTGGACCCTCGGGGACTCTGGGGCCAACGTCCTGACTTTC. It translates to CAWTLGDSGANVLTF.

This rearrangement joins TRBV6-4 to TRBJ2-3; D unresolved. The germline V and J ends were trimmed by 0 bases and 6 bases, with 7 bases remaining between them. Germline loops: CDR1 MRHNA, CDR2 SNTAGT. The CDR3 runs to 13 residues. This CDR3 is CASSDSEVDTQYF. CDR3 in DNA: TGTGCCAGCAGTGACTCTGAGGTGGATACGCAGTATTTT.

The chain is built from TRBV10-3 and TRBJ2-3; TRBD2 agrees at 11 bases. The CDR3 has 16 amino acids. Germline V CDR1 and CDR2: ENHRY, SYGVKD. Unmatched junction bases numbered 6, after V lost 5 bases and J lost 2 bases. The CDR3 coding sequence is TGTGCCATCAGTTCAGGACTAGCGGGCACCACAGATACGCAGTATTTT. It yields the protein CAISSGLAGTTDTQYF.

This rearrangement joins TRBV23-1 to TRBJ2-7; 9 bases align to TRBD1. TRBV23-1 is marked as an open reading frame, function uncertain. There are 14 residues in the CDR3. Trimming cost V 3 bases and J 5 bases; bases outside gene matches: 5. The CDR3 loop reads CASSHPGTGHEQYF. The CDR3 coding sequence is TGCGCCAGCAGTCACCCCGGGACAGGGCACGAGCAGTACTTC.

V gene TRBV7-8 combines with J gene TRBJ1-3; TRBD1 is a possible D gene (5 bases). Germline CDR1 is SGHVS and CDR2 is FQNEAQ. The CDR3 loop spans 14 amino acids. The V end was cut by 4 bases, the J end by 4 bases, with 11 bases between. The CDR3 sequence: CASSWGGRGNTIYF. The CDR3 DNA reads as TGTGCCAGCAGCTGGGGGGGAAGGGGAAACACCATATATTTT.

The chain recombines TRBV4-3 with TRBJ1-2, with D uncertain. The V gene's germline CDR1 is LGHNA and CDR2 YSLEER. The CDR3 length is 17 residues. Trimming cost V 0 bases and J 4 bases, with 18 bases left between them. CDR3 residues: CASSQDRWIGSGYGYTF. As DNA, the CDR3 is TGCGCCAGCAGCCAAGATCGCTGGATTGGATCAGGCTATGGCTACACCTTC.

This clone was detected only a few times. The chain has TRBV29-1 and TRBJ1-1, with D tentatively TRBD1 (6 bases). With 7 bases removed from V and 2 bases from J, the gap between germline ends came to 14 bases. The CDR3 spans 13 residues. The germline gives CDR1 SQVTM, CDR2 ANQGSEA. CDR3 in DNA: TGCAGCGCACAGGGACAAGCAAACACTGAAGCTTTCTTT. Protein sequence: CSAQGQANTEAFF.

The chain employs TRBV2 and TRBJ1-1; a possible D gene is TRBD1 (6 bases). V was shortened by 7 bases and J by 8 bases, with 14 bases between the two germline ends. The CDR3 has 12 residues. Germline V lookup: CDR1 SNHLY, CDR2 FYNNEI. CDR3 residues: CASTQAGTEAFF. The CDR3 nucleotides read TGTGCCAGCACCCAAGCCGGGACAGAAGCTTTCTTT.

A note on this clone: The junction departs from the called germline gene at one end, perhaps through a read error. The V gene is TRBV6-1, the J gene TRBJ2-7, with 9 bases aligning to TRBD1. Germline CDR1 is MNHNS and CDR2 is SASEGT. This CDR3 spans 15 amino acids. CDR3 DNA sequence: TGTGCCATCAGTGAGGCGGGACAGGGTACCTACGAGCAGTACTTC. This gives the protein CAISEAGQGTYEQYF.

This chain connects TRBV2 to TRBJ2-2; unclear D gene. The germline V and J ends were trimmed by 4 bases and 3 bases, with 9 bases remaining between them. The CDR3 is made up of 14 amino acids. CDR1 and CDR2 (germline): SNHLY, FYNNEI. This CDR3 reads CASSGSGYTGELFF. The CDR3, as DNA: TGTGCCAGCAGTGGATCCGGGTACACCGGGGAGCTGTTTTTT.

The chain combines TRBV7-2 with TRBJ2-5; 8 bases map to TRBD1. The V and J ends lost 5 bases and 2 bases, in that order; junction bases with no gene match: 7. There are 15 residues in the CDR3. The germline V gene encodes CDR1 SGHTA and CDR2 FQGNSA. CDR3 DNA sequence: TGTGCCAGCAGCCGACAGGGGATGCGACAAGAGACCCAGTACTTC. Residues: CASSRQGMRQETQYF.

The chain uses TRBV9 and TRBJ1-2; 9 bases are a match to TRBD1. Germline CDR1 SGDLS, CDR2 YYNGEE. The CDR3 loop spans 16 amino acids. Losses at the gene ends were 0 bases for V and 2 bases for J; bases not matched to a gene: 5. The CDR3 DNA reads TGTGCCAGCAGCGTAGGACCACAGGGGGCGAACTATGGCTACACCTTC. Residues: CASSVGPQGANYGYTF.

In regard to this clone: This same CDR3 is encoded by further DNA sequences in the sample. This sequence joins TRBV7-9 and TRBJ2-7; the match to TRBD2 covers 9 bases. Germline V gives CDR1 SEHNR, CDR2 FQNEAQ (reference sequence). V lost 1 base and J lost 2; bases outside the gene matches: 6. This CDR3 spans 16 amino acids. Written as DNA, the CDR3 is TGTGCCAGCAGCTTAGGACTTAGCGGGGGTACCTACGAGCAGTACTTC. It specifies CASSLGLSGGTYEQYF.

This clone is termed medium-sized. This chain uses TRBV21-1 with TRBJ2-3; TRBD1 reflects the table's D call only, with no check against the DNA. TRBV21-1 is deemed a pseudogene. CDR3 length: 16 residues. CDR3 DNA sequence: TGTGCCAGCAGCAAACCGGGACAGGGGAGTACAGATACGCAGTATTTT. It translates to CASSKPGQGSTDTQYF.

The rearrangement joins TRBV2 to TRBJ2-1; TRBD1 matches 9 bases. This CDR3 spans 15 amino acids. J lost 7 bases, V lost 8 bases, and 12 bases had no gene match. The germline V gene has CDR1 SNHLY and CDR2 FYNNEI. Written as DNA, the CDR3 is TGTGCCAGCGCACTCCGGGACAGGGTATTGAATGAGCAGTTCTTC. Its translation is CASALRDRVLNEQFF. Filled out from reference TRBV2 and TRBJ2-1, the complete variable domain reads EPEVTQTPSHQVTQMGQEVILRCVPISNHLYFYWYRQILGQKVEFLVSFYNNEISEKSEIFDDQFSVERPDGSNFTLKIRSTKLEDSAMYFCASALRDRVLNEQFFGPGTRLTVL.

The V and J genes are TRBV5-8 and TRBJ2-1; D not certain. The CDR3 runs to 13 residues. Deletions cut 4 bases from V and 5 bases from J, with 10 bases between. Germline loops: CDR1 SGHTS, CDR2 YDEGEE. The DNA for the CDR3 is TGTGCCAGCAGCCCCCGACTCCACAATGAGCAGTTCTTC. Encoded protein: CASSPRLHNEQFF.